These 10 T cell receptor beta chains originate from one sample sequenced in a study of T cell responses to AZD1222 COVID-19 vaccine. The table came from immunoSEQ multiplex PCR; TCRdb's copy has only in-frame clones and leaves some out. This table holds about 30,000 clones, 85% to 95% found once. The specimen was peripheral blood, collected on day 0 of AZD1222 vaccination. The receptors originated from an adult in good health.

The CDR3 DNA is TGTGCCAGCAGTCCGGACGGAAGCAATCAGCCCCAGCATTTT. Translation: CASSPDGSNQPQHF. The J gene is TRBJ1-5, the V gene TRBV7-9; D gene uncertain. In germline, CDR1 is SEHNR, CDR2 FQNEAQ (reference sequence). V was clipped by 6 bases and J by 1 base, with 10 bases between them. The CDR3 spans 14 residues.

CDR3 amino acids: CASSLAQGGSSPLHF. CDR3 DNA: TGTGCCAGCAGCTTGGCGCAGGGTGGAAGTTCACCCCTCCACTTT. The J gene is TRBJ1-6, the V gene TRBV5-6; maybe TRBD1 (5 bases). Germline V gives CDR1 SGHDT, CDR2 YYEEEE. The CDR3 runs 15 residues. V lost 0 bases to trimming and J lost 9 bases, with 13 bases between them.

This clone was counted between two and nine times. The chain links TRBV5-5 to TRBJ1-1; 9 nucleotides align to TRBD1. Unmatched junction bases numbered 11, after V lost 5 bases and J lost 0 bases. The CDR3 has 17 residues. Germline V lookup: CDR1 SGHKS, CDR2 YYEKEE (reference sequence). The CDR3 sequence is CASRSGTGKFMNTEAFF. The CDR3 nucleotides read TGTGCCAGCAGGTCCGGGACAGGGAAGTTCATGAACACTGAAGCTTTCTTT.

The genes are TRBV5-6 and TRBJ1-2; unclear D gene. Germline V gives CDR1 SGHDT, CDR2 YYEEEE. The CDR3 has 13 amino acids. V was trimmed by 0 bases and J by 4 bases, leaving 7 bases between them. The CDR3 spells CASSLDILYGYTF. CDR3 nucleotide sequence: TGTGCCAGCAGCTTGGACATACTCTATGGCTACACCTTC.

The chain uses TRBV2 and TRBJ2-7; the match to TRBD1 covers 9 bases. CDR3 length: 15 residues. J gave up 5 bases and V 7 bases, and 12 bases lay outside the gene matches. Germline lookup yields CDR1 SNHLY and CDR2 FYNNEI. The CDR3 nucleotides read TGTGCCAGCATGAGGGAGGGGACAGGGAAGAACGAGCAGTACTTC. It specifies CASMREGTGKNEQYF.

The rearrangement joins TRBV12-5 to TRBJ2-3, with 7 bases aligning to TRBD2. V trimming: 8 bases; J trimming: 0 bases; junction bases outside the gene matches: 5. Germline V gives CDR1 LGHNT, CDR2 FRNRAP. This CDR3 region has 14 residues. CDR3 bases: TGTGCTAGTTCGCGGGAGTTAAGCACAGATACGCAGTATTTT. Residues: CASSRELSTDTQYF.

Here the CDR3 reads CASSIWPGNLGYTF. As DNA, the CDR3 is TGTGCCAGTAGTATCTGGCCGGGAAACCTTGGCTACACCTTC. This sequence joins TRBV19 and TRBJ1-2; no definite D call. CDR1 LNHDA and CDR2 SQIVND come from the germline V gene (reference sequence). Trimming pared 3 bases from V and 7 bases from J, leaving 15 bases between. The CDR3 has 14 amino acids.

The chain uses TRBV27 and TRBJ2-7, with 13 bases matching TRBD2. Looked up from germline, CDR1 is MNHEY and CDR2 is SMNVEV (reference sequence). V lost 1 base and J lost 5; bases outside the gene matches: 20. The CDR3 is made up of 21 amino acids. CDR3 in DNA: TGTGCCAGCAGTTTATGGGGGTCTACAGGAGGACTAGCGGGAGATCTAAACGAGCAGTACTTC. Amino acid sequence: CASSLWGSTGGLAGDLNEQYF.

The chain links TRBV5-8 to TRBJ1-5, with D tentatively TRBD1 (6 bases). Germline values: CDR1 SGHTS, CDR2 YDEGEE. Trimming shortened V by 3 bases and J by 4 bases, and 11 bases separated the two germline ends. This CDR3 has 14 amino acids. The CDR3 is CASSWWTDNQPQHF. The CDR3 coding sequence is TGTGCCAGCAGCTGGTGGACAGATAATCAGCCCCAGCATTTT.

The chain has TRBV6-5 and TRBJ1-2; the D gene is possibly TRBD1 (6 bases). The CDR3 runs to 14 residues. Germline V lookup: CDR1 MNHEY, CDR2 SVGAGI. With 0 bases removed from V and 6 bases from J, the gap between germline ends came to 11 bases. CDR3 sequence: CASSYSTGFNGYTF. The CDR3 nucleotides read TGTGCCAGCAGTTACTCTACAGGGTTCAATGGCTACACCTTC.